The present TCR beta chain was sequenced within a study of regulatory T cells in long-lasting Graves disease. Study context: The term persistent Graves' disease signified upward of 5 years on antithyroid drugs with positive TSH receptor antibodies.

Time point meaning: persistent/refractory GD, antithyroid drugs over 5 years with positive TRAb. There was RNA extracted from PBMCs, and the TCR library was made from it. Diagnoses of Graves' disease were made by American Thyroid Association guidelines. This clonotype was detected ten times or more. The target antigen is unknown. There are 14 residues in the CDR3. In germline, CDR1 is MDHEN, CDR2 SYDVKM. V dropped 3 bases and J dropped 6; count of bases not matched to a gene: 7. Study observations and caveats: Limited sample numbers may have lowered accuracy. Persistent disease exhibited a predilection for TRBV28, TRBJ1-2 and TRBJ2-5.

The TCR beta library used iRepertoire HTBI primers with Arm-PCR amplification of CDR3. Using its own MiXCR run on the multiplex PCR reads, TCRdb lists one record per CDR3 protein. The sample holds fewer than 600,000 distinct CDR3 sequences, approximately 23% seen once. The material sequenced was peripheral blood mononuclear cells (PBMCs), taken when the disease was refractory, from a patient treated with antithyroid drugs. This clonotype originated in a female donor with Graves disease. The V and J genes are TRBV28 and TRBJ1-1; 7 positions match TRBD1. The CDR3 region is CASSFDRAAPEAFF. The CDR3 nucleotides read TGTGCCAGCAGTTTCGACAGGGCAGCCCCTGAAGCTTTCTTT.